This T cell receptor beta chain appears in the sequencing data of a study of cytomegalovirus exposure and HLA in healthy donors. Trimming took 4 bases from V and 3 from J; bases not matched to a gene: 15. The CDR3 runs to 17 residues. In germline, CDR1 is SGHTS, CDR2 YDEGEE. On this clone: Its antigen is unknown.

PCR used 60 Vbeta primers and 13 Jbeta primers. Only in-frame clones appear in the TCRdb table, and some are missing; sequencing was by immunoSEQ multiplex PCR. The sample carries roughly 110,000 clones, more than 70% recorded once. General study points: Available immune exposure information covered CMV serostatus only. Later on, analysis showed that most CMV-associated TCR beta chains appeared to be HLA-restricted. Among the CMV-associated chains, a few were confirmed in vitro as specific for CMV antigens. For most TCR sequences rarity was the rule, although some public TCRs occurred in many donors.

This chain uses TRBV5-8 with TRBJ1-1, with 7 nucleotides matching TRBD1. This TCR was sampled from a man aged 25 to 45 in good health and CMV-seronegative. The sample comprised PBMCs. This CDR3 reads CASSRPTQGGAYTEAFF. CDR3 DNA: TGTGCCAGCAGCCGGCCCACTCAGGGGGGCGCGTACACTGAAGCTTTCTTT.